Listed here are 9 T cell receptor beta chains from one sample, sequenced in a study of blood T cell repertoires in COVID-19. The protocol was immunoSEQ multiplex PCR, while the TCRdb copy is restricted to in-frame clones and leaves out a portion. The repertoire holds some 30,000 clones, with roughly 84% as singletons. What was sequenced was peripheral blood. These receptors were obtained from a man older than 75 with active COVID-19.

The chain combines TRBV3-1 (or the pseudogene TRBV3-2) with TRBJ1-1; tentative D call: TRBD1 (6 bases). The V gene lost 4 bases and the J gene lost 1 base, with 13 bases spanning the gap. The CDR3 consists of 15 residues. Germline CDR1 LGHDT, CDR2 YNNKEL (reference sequence). The CDR3 loop is CASSPGQLENTEAFF. The CDR3 region has the DNA TGTGCCAGCAGCCCCGGACAGCTAGAGAACACTGAAGCTTTCTTT.

The rearrangement joins TRBV4-1 to TRBJ2-5, with 7 nucleotides matching TRBD1. The CDR3 has 14 amino acids. V gave up 4 bases and J gave up 5 bases; unmatched junction bases: 7. The germline gives CDR1 MGHRA, CDR2 YSYEKL. In DNA form, the CDR3 reads TGCGCCAGCAGCCCTCTCGAGGGGGCGGAGACCCAGTACTTC. It specifies CASSPLEGAETQYF.

This chain uses TRBV2 with TRBJ1-2; the D gene is possibly TRBD1 (6 bases). The CDR3 sequence is 13 residues long. Germline V CDR1 and CDR2: SNHLY, FYNNEI. V was shortened by 6 bases and J by 2 bases, with 10 bases between the two germline ends. The CDR3 nucleotides read TGTGCCAGCAGGCAGGGGACAAACTATGGCTACACCTTC. Translating gives CASRQGTNYGYTF.

The CDR3 DNA sequence: TGTGCCAGCAGCGCTTATAGCGGTGCCTCCTACGAGCAGTACTTC. It specifies CASSAYSGASYEQYF. The chain joins TRBV9 to TRBJ2-7; a possible D gene is TRBD2 (6 bases). Germline assignment: CDR1 SGDLS and CDR2 YYNGEE. V lost 3 bases, J lost 0 bases, and 13 bases lay in between. The CDR3 sequence is 15 residues long.

This clone was counted a single time. V and J are TRBV18 and TRBJ2-7; TRBD1 matches at 7 bases. Germline CDR1 KGHSH, CDR2 LQKENI. The CDR3 spans 12 residues. Trimming cost V 2 bases and J 6 bases; bases outside gene matches: 1. The CDR3 coding sequence is TGTGCCAGCTCACCAAGACAGGGCGAGCAGTACTTC. Amino acids: CASSPRQGEQYF.

This chain uses TRBV6-2 or TRBV6-3 with TRBJ1-6; 7 bases align to TRBD1. Germline V gene sequence: CDR1 MNHEY, CDR2 SVGEGT. With V trimmed by 5 bases and J by 7 bases, 5 bases remained unmatched. This CDR3 has 14 residues. CDR3 sequence (DNA): TGTGCCAGCAGTAACAGGGGTGGCAATTCACCCCTCCACTTT. Translated, it gives CASSNRGGNSPLHF.

The chain carries TRBV4-1 and TRBJ2-3; 13 bases are shared with TRBD2. Germline V gives CDR1 MGHRA, CDR2 YSYEKL. With V trimmed by 0 bases and J by 0 bases, 9 bases remained unmatched. The CDR3 is 20 residues long. The CDR3, as DNA: TGCGCCAGCAGCCAAGATCGGACTAGCGGGGGACTGCCTAGCACAGATACGCAGTATTTT. The encoded protein is CASSQDRTSGGLPSTDTQYF.

CDR3 protein: CASKGQGLTGEQFF. CDR3 coding DNA: TGTGCCAGCAAGGGACAGGGGCTAACCGGAGAGCAGTTCTTC. The chain employs TRBV2 and TRBJ2-1; 10 bases are a match to TRBD1. Germline V gene lookup returns CDR1 SNHLY and CDR2 FYNNEI. J was trimmed by 10 bases and V by 7 bases; bases with no gene match: 10. The length of the CDR3 is 14 residues.

This clone was picked up a small number of times. The chain uses TRBV4-2 and TRBJ2-3; 11 nucleotides agree with TRBD2. This CDR3 contains 14 residues. V lost 8 bases and J lost 4; bases outside the gene matches: 5. The germline V gene encodes CDR1 LGHNA and CDR2 YNFKEQ. CDR3 amino acids: CASRSGGAADTQYF. As DNA, the CDR3 is TGTGCCAGCCGTAGCGGGGGGGCGGCAGATACGCAGTATTTT.